Listed below are T cell receptor beta chains from one sample, sequenced in a study of cytomegalovirus exposure and HLA in healthy donors. Repertoires were generated with immunoSEQ multiplex PCR, while TCRdb's copy carries only in-frame clones and drops some. Here the sample spans 120,000 or so clones, around 82% being singletons. Sequencing was carried out using PBMCs. The receptors stem from a female donor in good health and CMV-seronegative. The conserved cysteine and the conserved F or W are not part of the CDR3 here. Fields, in order: V gene, J gene, CDR3 protein.

TRBV25-1	TRBJ1-2	ASRGQGDGYT
TRBV5-1	TRBJ1-1	ASSRQGTEAF
TRBV2	TRBJ2-7	ASTGFSYEQY
TRBV5-4	TRBJ2-3	ASSWGAGVTTDTQY
TRBV6-1	TRBJ2-7	ASSEAQTGAYEQY
TRBV6-1	TRBJ2-2	ASRIFSSATGELF
TRBV11-2	TRBJ1-1	ASSLGLRGSRRNTEAF
TRBV5-1	TRBJ2-6	ASSLVSGETGANVLT
TRBV18	TRBJ2-5	ASSPGLEETQY
TRBV6-5	TRBJ1-5	ASKVEVAISPQH
TRBV5-1	TRBJ1-1	ASYRTSNTEAF
TRBV29-1	TRBJ2-5	SVEAVPGPKFGLAGQEETQY
TRBV12-5	TRBJ1-2	ASGLVPPMDGDYGYT